The 32 T cell receptor beta chains listed next were all sequenced from one sample in a study of OX40 agonist ivuxolimab in advanced cancers. Sequencing was performed with immunoSEQ multiplex PCR; in TCRdb, only in-frame clones are kept and a portion is missing. The profile covers approximately 60,000 clones, with roughly 80% appearing a single time and around 5% taken by the ten largest. Specimen: CD4+ or CD8+ T cells sorted from blood, collected in a trial of the OX40 agonist ivuxolimab. The receptor set was obtained from an adult with an advanced solid tumor such as melanoma, head and neck, liver or kidney cancer.

CDR3 in amino acids: CASSQDRNQPQHF. Written as DNA, the CDR3 is TGCGCCAGCAGCCAAGACAGAAATCAGCCCCAGCATTTT. This chain uses TRBV4-3 with TRBJ1-5; D is uncertain. CDR1 is LGHNA and CDR2 is YSLEER in the germline V gene. V lost 0 bases, J lost 4 bases, and 4 bases lay in between. This CDR3 is built from 13 residues.

The chain links TRBV5-1 to TRBJ2-2; 7 nucleotides agree with TRBD2. CDR3 length: 17 residues. From germline, CDR1 is SGHRS and CDR2 YFSETQ. J gave up 0 bases and V 4 bases, and 9 bases lay outside the gene matches. In nucleotides, the CDR3 is TGCGCCAGCAGCCTACCCCGGGAGGCTTCGAACACCGGGGAGCTGTTTTTT. The encoded protein is CASSLPREASNTGELFF.

V usage is TRBV12-5 and J usage is TRBJ2-2; 9 nucleotides agree with TRBD1. The CDR3 consists of 13 residues. Germline V gives CDR1 LGHNT, CDR2 FRNRAP. The trim removed 7 bases at V and 5 bases at J, leaving 2 bases unmatched. The CDR3 coding sequence is TGTGCTAGTGAGGGGACAGGGACCGGGGAGCTGTTTTTT. It yields the protein CASEGTGTGELFF.

V usage is TRBV6-1 and J usage is TRBJ1-6; D ambiguous. The CDR3 sequence is 12 residues long. Germline CDR1 MNHNS, CDR2 SASEGT. The V gene lost 6 bases and the J gene lost 9 bases, with 9 bases spanning the gap. The CDR3 sequence: CASRMMLSPLHF. CDR3 nucleotides: TGTGCCAGCAGGATGATGCTTTCACCCCTCCACTTT.

This rearrangement joins TRBV5-1 to TRBJ2-7; TRBD1 might be the D (5 bases). The CDR3 is 13 amino acids. CDR1 is SGHRS, CDR2 YFSETQ, per germline. Trimming stripped 0 bases from V and 6 bases from J, with 10 bases between. In DNA form, the CDR3 reads TGCGCCAGCAGCTTGGAGGTACAGGCCGAGCAGTACTTC. Amino acids: CASSLEVQAEQYF.

The rearrangement joins TRBV6-5 to TRBJ2-1; D unclear. Trimming shortened V by 2 bases and J by 7 bases, and 9 bases separated the two germline ends. The CDR3 covers 13 residues. The germline CDR1 and CDR2 sequences are MNHEY and SVGAGI. The DNA for the CDR3 is TGTGCCAGCAGTTACGTTCGAGGTAATGAGCAGTTCTTC. This translates into CASSYVRGNEQFF.

This rearrangement joins TRBV28 to TRBJ1-5; D possibly corresponds to TRBD1 (6 bases). The V end lost 6 bases, the J end lost 5 bases, and 11 bases lay between the germline ends. The CDR3 runs 13 residues. CDR1 MDHEN and CDR2 SYDVKM come from the germline V gene. The CDR3 spells CASRTGWDQPQHF. The CDR3 coding sequence is TGTGCCAGCAGGACAGGCTGGGATCAGCCCCAGCATTTT. Filled out from reference TRBV28 and TRBJ1-5, the complete variable domain reads DVKVTQSSRYLVKRTGEKVFLECVQDMDHENMFWYRQDPGLGLRLIYFSYDVKMKEKGDIPEGYSVSREKKERFSLILESASTNQTSMYLCASRTGWDQPQHFGDGTRLSIL.

This chain uses TRBV14 with TRBJ2-5, with TRBD1 identical over 7 bases. Germline CDR1 and CDR2: SGHDN and FVKESK. CDR3 size: 15 residues. Trimming removed 5 bases from V and 2 bases from J; junction bases left unmatched: 8. The CDR3 sequence is CASSADRVGQETQYF. The CDR3 coding sequence is TGTGCCAGCAGCGCCGACAGGGTTGGGCAAGAGACCCAGTACTTC.

The gene calls are TRBV6-6 and TRBJ1-1; D remains unclear. The V gene's germline CDR1 is MNHNY and CDR2 SVGAGI (reference sequence). This CDR3 has 16 amino acids. Trimming removed 0 bases from V and 3 bases from J, with 14 bases in between. Here the CDR3 DNA reads TGTGCCAGCAGTTACTCGTTCCAACTAAGGGACACTGAAGCTTTCTTT. This codes for CASSYSFQLRDTEAFF.

This chain links TRBV2 with TRBJ2-3; possible D gene TRBD2, 6 bases. This CDR3 contains 15 residues. Trimming took off 2 bases at V and 2 bases at J, with 11 bases between the two ends. Germline V lookup: CDR1 SNHLY, CDR2 FYNNEI. The CDR3, as DNA: TGTGCCAGCAGTGAACGGGGGAGGATCACAGATACGCAGTATTTT. As protein: CASSERGRITDTQYF.

The chain couples TRBV9 to TRBJ1-2, with D unclear. CDR3 size: 15 residues. Germline CDR1 and CDR2: SGDLS and YYNGEE. Trimming took off 3 bases at V and 4 bases at J, with 16 bases between the two ends. The CDR3 protein is CASSANLRNAYGYTF. The CDR3, as DNA: TGTGCCAGCAGCGCTAACCTCCGGAACGCCTATGGCTACACCTTC.

The chain recombines TRBV25-1 with TRBJ1-4; 12 bases are a match to TRBD1. J was trimmed by 8 bases and V by 4 bases; bases with no gene match: 11. This CDR3 spans 17 amino acids. CDR1 and CDR2 from the germline V gene are MGHDK and SYGVNS. The CDR3, as DNA: TGTGCCAGCAGTGCGCTTTGGGCCGGGACAGGGGGCGAAAAACTGTTTTTT. Its protein product is CASSALWAGTGGEKLFF.

The chain uses TRBV7-8 and TRBJ2-3, with 12 bases that match TRBD2. With V trimmed by 5 bases and J by 4 bases, 10 bases remained unmatched. This CDR3 has 17 amino acids. The germline V gene encodes CDR1 SGHVS and CDR2 FQNEAQ. DNA of the CDR3: TGTGCCAGCAGCCCCCGACTAGCGGGAGAGGTGGCAGATACGCAGTATTTT. This sequence encodes CASSPRLAGEVADTQYF.

The chain uses TRBV18 and TRBJ1-4, with TRBD1 matching over 9 bases. The CDR3 runs to 14 residues. The germline gives CDR1 KGHSH, CDR2 LQKENI. Trimming took 8 bases from V and 3 from J; bases not matched to a gene: 4. As DNA, the CDR3 is TGTGCCAGCAACAGGGGGCAGGCTAATGAAAAACTGTTTTTT. Translating it yields CASNRGQANEKLFF.

In this sample, this clone turned up once. The J gene is TRBJ2-1, the V gene TRBV7-9; the match to TRBD1 covers 8 bases. V was pared by 5 bases and J by 9 bases, with 6 bases of the junction left unmatched. The CDR3 loop spans 13 amino acids. The V gene's germline CDR1 is SEHNR and CDR2 FQNEAQ (reference sequence). This chain's CDR3 is CASSLQGAGEQFF. The CDR3 DNA reads TGTGCCAGCAGCCTCCAGGGGGCGGGTGAGCAGTTCTTC.

V and J are TRBV10-3 and TRBJ1-1, with 9 bases lining up with TRBD1. Germline CDR1 ENHRY, CDR2 SYGVKD. There are 13 residues in the CDR3. V shed 7 bases, J shed 5 bases, and the junction held 5 bases outside the gene matches. The chain's CDR3 is CAITRQGGTEAFF. Written as DNA, the CDR3 is TGTGCCATCACCCGACAGGGGGGTACTGAAGCTTTCTTT.

This sequence joins TRBV19 and TRBJ1-5, with 7 bases lining up with TRBD1. CDR3 size: 15 residues. The V segment lost 5 bases and the J segment 6 bases; nucleotides outside the gene matches: 10. Germline values: CDR1 LNHDA, CDR2 SQIVND (reference sequence). CDR3 sequence reads: CASSVHRGTGQPQHF. The CDR3 DNA is TGTGCCAGTAGTGTCCACAGGGGTACGGGTCAGCCCCAGCATTTT.

V is TRBV5-1 and J is TRBJ1-6; D is perhaps TRBD1 (6 bases). The CDR3 loop spans 18 amino acids. The V end was cut by 2 bases, the J end by 4 bases, with 19 bases between. Germline CDR1 and CDR2: SGHRS and YFSETQ. The DNA for the CDR3 is TGCGCCAGCAGCTTTACCACGCAGGGGATAGGATATAATTCACCCCTCCACTTT. Amino acid sequence: CASSFTTQGIGYNSPLHF.

This clone came up a few times. This chain links TRBV19 with TRBJ1-2; D unclear. This CDR3 spans 15 amino acids. The V gene lost 8 bases and the J gene lost 4 bases, with 20 bases spanning the gap. Germline CDR1 reads LNHDA; CDR2 reads SQIVND (reference sequence). CDR3 loop: CASPHGWPGSYGYTF. The CDR3 DNA is TGTGCCAGTCCCCATGGCTGGCCCGGGAGCTATGGCTACACCTTC.

The chain links TRBV15 to TRBJ2-2; D remains unclear. The germline V and J ends were trimmed by 0 bases and 1 base, with 3 bases remaining between them. The CDR3 covers 14 residues. Germline V lookup: CDR1 LNHNV, CDR2 YYDKDF (reference sequence). In nucleotides, the CDR3 is TGTGCCACCAGCAGAGACGGGAACACCGGGGAGCTGTTTTTT. Its protein is CATSRDGNTGELFF. Variable domain in full (rest from reference TRBV15 and TRBJ2-2): DAMVIQNPRYQVTQFGKPVTLSCSQTLNHNVMYWYQQKSSQAPKLLFHYYDKDFNNEADTPDNFQSRRPNTSFCFLDIRSPGLGDTAMYLCATSRDGNTGELFFGEGSRLTVL.

The chain couples TRBV19 to TRBJ1-2; possibly TRBD1 for D (6 bases). The CDR3 totals 13 residues. The ends were cut back, 3 bases at V and 7 bases at J, with 12 bases in the middle. In germline, CDR1 is LNHDA, CDR2 SQIVND (reference sequence). CDR3 region: CASSIGGRTGYTF. DNA for the CDR3: TGTGCCAGTAGTATTGGGGGGCGAACTGGCTACACCTTC.

Details on this clone: Distinct nucleotide sequences in the sample also encode this CDR3. The rearrangement joins TRBV5-1 to TRBJ2-1; the match to TRBD2 covers 7 bases. CDR1 SGHRS and CDR2 YFSETQ come from the germline V gene. This CDR3 spans 16 amino acids. J gave up 0 bases and V 0 bases, and 3 bases lay outside the gene matches. The CDR3 sequence is CASSLDGGGSYNEQFF. The CDR3, as DNA: TGCGCCAGCAGCTTGGACGGCGGGGGCTCCTACAATGAGCAGTTCTTC.

The gene calls are TRBV11-2 and TRBJ2-7; no reliable D call. The CDR3 has 12 residues. V lost 2 bases and J lost 5, with 7 bases in between. Germline CDR1 SGHAT, CDR2 FQNNGV. The CDR3 protein is CASSLIQHEQYF. CDR3 nucleotides: TGTGCCAGCAGCTTAATCCAGCACGAGCAGTACTTC.

The chain is built from TRBV5-1 and TRBJ2-3; D might be TRBD1 or TRBD2, each matching 6 bases. Trimming left V 1 base short and J 4 bases short, with 13 bases between. Germline CDR1 and CDR2: SGHRS and YFSETQ. The length of the CDR3 is 15 residues. The CDR3 sequence is CASSLMGGAADTQYF. DNA of the CDR3: TGCGCCAGCAGCTTGATGGGGGGCGCGGCAGATACGCAGTATTTT.

The rearrangement uses TRBV10-1 and TRBJ2-3; D uncertain. Germline CDR1 is WNHNN and CDR2 is SYGVQD (reference sequence). Trimming stripped 3 bases from V and 6 bases from J, with 19 bases between. There are 16 residues in the CDR3. CDR3 bases: TGCGCCAGCAGTGACCGCTCGAAGATAGATAGGGATACGCAGTATTTT. This sequence encodes CASSDRSKIDRDTQYF.

The V gene is TRBV11-2, the J gene TRBJ2-7; 8 bases agree with TRBD2. Germline V lookup: CDR1 SGHAT, CDR2 FQNNGV. The CDR3 is 14 amino acids. V was clipped by 1 base and J by 2 bases; unmatched bases: 1. The CDR3 region is CASSLAGGPYEQYF. The CDR3 region has the DNA TGTGCCAGCAGCTTAGCGGGAGGGCCCTACGAGCAGTACTTC.

J is TRBJ1-5 and V is TRBV7-8, with unresolved D. V lost 5 bases and J 0 bases, leaving 14 bases between the germline ends. This CDR3 region has 16 residues. The germline CDR1 and CDR2 sequences are SGHVS and FQNEAQ. DNA for the CDR3: TGTGCCAGCAGCCTCCGCTGGCAGAATAGCAATCAGCCCCAGCATTTT. Protein sequence: CASSLRWQNSNQPQHF.

Points on this clone: Other nucleotide sequences in the sample specify the same CDR3. The chain employs TRBV2 and TRBJ2-5, with D possibly matching TRBD2 (6 bases). The germline V and J ends were trimmed by 6 bases and 5 bases, with 13 bases remaining between them. The germline CDR1 and CDR2 sequences are SNHLY and FYNNEI. This CDR3 is built from 13 residues. CDR3 nucleotides: TGTGCCAGCAGCGCGGAGGGAACGGAGACCCAGTACTTC. It translates to CASSAEGTETQYF. Full variable domain (missing parts from reference TRBV2 and TRBJ2-5): EPEVTQTPSHQVTQMGQEVILRCVPISNHLYFYWYRQILGQKVEFLVSFYNNEISEKSEIFDDQFSVERPDGSNFTLKIRSTKLEDSAMYFCASSAEGTETQYFGPGTRLLVL.

The gene calls are TRBV5-1 and TRBJ1-2; a possible D gene is TRBD1 (5 bases). The CDR3 has 15 residues. Germline V gene lookup returns CDR1 SGHRS and CDR2 YFSETQ. Trimming took off 1 base at V and 5 bases at J, with 15 bases between the two ends. The CDR3 region is CASSLMGESKYGYTF. The CDR3 DNA reads as TGCGCCAGCAGCTTGATGGGGGAATCAAAATATGGCTACACCTTC.

This clone has more than one count but fewer than ten. This CDR3 is CSVESRRVDGYTF. The CDR3 DNA sequence: TGCAGCGTTGAAAGCCGCAGGGTCGATGGCTACACCTTC. The chain links TRBV29-1 to TRBJ1-2, with a possible D match to TRBD1 (5 bases). Trimming left V 2 bases short and J 6 bases short, with 13 bases between. This CDR3 is 13 amino acids long. Germline V CDR1 and CDR2: SQVTM, ANQGSEA.

This clone was detected only a few times. J is TRBJ2-7 and V is TRBV18, with D possibly matching TRBD2 (6 bases). This CDR3 has 14 amino acids. Trimming removed 3 bases at V and 7 bases at J, with 16 bases between. Germline CDR1 and CDR2: KGHSH and LQKENI. CDR3 sequence (DNA): TGTGCCAGCTCACCGGGACTCTTAACGGGGGAGCAGTACTTC. It translates to CASSPGLLTGEQYF.

The gene calls are TRBV6-5 and TRBJ1-5; D not certain. Germline loops: CDR1 MNHEY, CDR2 SVGAGI. The CDR3 is made up of 14 amino acids. The germline V and J ends were trimmed by 6 bases and 0 bases, with 9 bases remaining between them. CDR3 DNA sequence: TGTGCCAGCAGGTCGGATCATAGCAATCAGCCCCAGCATTTT. Residues: CASRSDHSNQPQHF.